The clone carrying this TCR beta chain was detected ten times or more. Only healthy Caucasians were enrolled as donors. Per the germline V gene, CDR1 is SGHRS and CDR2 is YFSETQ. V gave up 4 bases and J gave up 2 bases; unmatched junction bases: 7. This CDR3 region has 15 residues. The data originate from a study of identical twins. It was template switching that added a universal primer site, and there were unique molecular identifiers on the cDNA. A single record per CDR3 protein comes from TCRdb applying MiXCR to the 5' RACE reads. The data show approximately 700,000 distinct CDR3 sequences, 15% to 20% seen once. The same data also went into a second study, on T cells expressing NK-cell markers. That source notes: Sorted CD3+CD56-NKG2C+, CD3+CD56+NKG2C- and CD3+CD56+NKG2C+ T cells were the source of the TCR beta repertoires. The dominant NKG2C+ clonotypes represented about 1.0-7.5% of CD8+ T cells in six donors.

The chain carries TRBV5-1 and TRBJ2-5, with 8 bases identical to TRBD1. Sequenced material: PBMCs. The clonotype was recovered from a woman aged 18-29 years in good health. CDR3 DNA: TGCGCCAGCAGCAGGACAGGGTTGTCTCAAGAGACCCAGTACTTC. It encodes CASSRTGLSQETQYF.